The source of this TCR beta chain is a study of shared clonotypes between healthy human individuals. CD8 cells regarded as naive lacked CD45RO, were positively chosen for CCR7, and omitted terminally differentiated effector memory CD45RA+ cells. The germline CDR1 and CDR2 sequences are LNHDA and SQIVND (reference sequence). Trimming removed 3 bases from V and 4 bases from J, with 9 bases in between. The CDR3 has 14 residues. Authors' analysis steps: For the immunoSEQ data, sequences were junction-only without quality scores, so filtering differed. The table came from immunoSEQ multiplex PCR; TCRdb's copy has only in-frame clones and leaves some out. V and J calls and clone size come straight from that table; D and trimming were deduced from the DNA. The table shows about 2 million clones, with around 96% occurring only once. Worth noting for this clone: Its antigen is undetermined.

Study-level results: In the sorted subsets, rarefaction showed sequencing was incomplete despite large depth. In contrast to clonotypes shared by all four donors, non-shared clonotypes had lower generation probabilities. A handful of donors shared approximately 5% of their naive CD4 clonotypes.

This chain joins TRBV19 and TRBJ2-2; unclear D gene. This receptor was taken from a man aged 18 to 30 in good health. Sequenced material: naive CD8+ T cells sorted from blood. CDR3 protein: CASSILGGTGELFF. The CDR3 DNA is TGTGCCAGTAGTATTCTAGGTGGCACCGGGGAGCTGTTTTTT. The full variable domain, completed using reference TRBV19 and TRBJ2-2, is DGGITQSPKYLFRKEGQNVTLSCEQNLNHDAMYWYRQDPGQGLRLIYYSQIVNDFQKGDIAEGYSVSREKKESFPLTVTSAQKNPTAFYLCASSILGGTGELFFGEGSRLTVL.